The rows below give T cell receptor beta chains drawn from one sample of a study of blood T cell repertoires in COVID-19. Sequenced by immunoSEQ multiplex PCR; TCRdb stores in-frame clones only, minus some. The sample lists around 180,000 clones; 84% were seen once. Sequenced: peripheral blood. The receptors shown here come from a human donor in a cohort sampled during active COVID-19. CDR3s leave out the opening cysteine and the closing phenylalanine or tryptophan. D genes are given only for firm matches.

D gene	V gene	J gene	CDR3 protein
.	TRBV6-5	TRBJ2-7	ASGGAGWEQY
.	TRBV5-1	TRBJ2-4	ASSPRQY
TRBD1	TRBV5-4	TRBJ2-7	ASSPRTGINEQY
TRBD1	TRBV5-1	TRBJ1-6	ASSPGQLLSPLH
.	TRBV5-4	TRBJ1-4	ASSLGSENEKLF
.	TRBV11-2	TRBJ1-2	ASSSLRGGTGYT
.	TRBV19	TRBJ2-7	ASSIKWAEYEQY
.	TRBV20-1	TRBJ1-3	SASFGGRLSGNTIY
.	TRBV3-1/TRBV3-2	TRBJ1-5	ASSQEHILGNQPQH
TRBD1	TRBV27	TRBJ1-5	ASSMTGGGQPQH
TRBD1	TRBV10-3	TRBJ1-2	AISERGPTGGYYGYT
.	TRBV7-9	TRBJ2-1	ASRRGVKNEQF
.	TRBV4-1	TRBJ2-7	ASSQPWDTSEQY
TRBD1	TRBV19	TRBJ1-1	ASRTRDRGGIEAF
.	TRBV5-4	TRBJ1-2	ASSLGTPAANYGYT
.	TRBV2	TRBJ1-5	ASSLFAKGGNQPQH
TRBD1	TRBV5-1	TRBJ2-5	ASSLQGIVETQY
TRBD1	TRBV19	TRBJ1-2	ASTQGQVPFNYGYT
TRBD1	TRBV9	TRBJ1-5	ASSPTGGGQPQH
TRBD1	TRBV5-1	TRBJ1-1	ASSLQGTEGTEAF
.	TRBV6-6	TRBJ1-1	ASSAPGEVNTEAF
.	TRBV5-1	TRBJ2-1	ASSLGRGREGYNEQF
.	TRBV3-1/TRBV3-2	TRBJ2-3	ASSQEEGIPDTQY
.	TRBV30	TRBJ1-1	AWRRGGTNTEAF
TRBD1	TRBV6-6	TRBJ1-6	ASIRDRGNSPLH
.	TRBV2	TRBJ2-5	ASRTGGETQY
TRBD1	TRBV7-2	TRBJ1-3	ASSTQGTAGNTIY
TRBD1	TRBV2	TRBJ2-7	ASSPDRGWSYEQY
TRBD1	TRBV15	TRBJ2-5	ATSPTGGAGKTQY
.	TRBV29-1	TRBJ1-1	SVPLVAGRTEAF
TRBD2	TRBV14	TRBJ2-7	ASSKGASGGYEQY
TRBD1	TRBV14	TRBJ1-2	ASSQVGTDYGYT
.	TRBV7-2	TRBJ1-2	ASMPGVNYGYT
TRBD1	TRBV3-1/TRBV3-2	TRBJ1-1	ASSHRGQGGTEAF
.	TRBV6-5	TRBJ2-7	ASSYSIGAYEQY
.	TRBV15	TRBJ1-2	ATSRDRVGVAYGYT
.	TRBV3-1/TRBV3-2	TRBJ2-7	ASSQDNSGAYEQY
TRBD2	TRBV2	TRBJ2-1	ASTGTSGENEQF
.	TRBV3-1/TRBV3-2	TRBJ2-7	ASSPTDSYEQY
TRBD1	TRBV9	TRBJ1-4	ASSADTGDATNEKLF
.	TRBV3-1/TRBV3-2	TRBJ1-2	ASSQEGPRQAPNYGYT
TRBD1	TRBV3-1/TRBV3-2	TRBJ1-2	ASSQGQGYGYT
TRBD1	TRBV12-5	TRBJ1-2	ASGSEGAYNYGYT
.	TRBV11-3	TRBJ2-7	ASSPSDRHYEQY
TRBD2	TRBV5-4	TRBJ2-1	ASSLGGGGANEQF
TRBD1	TRBV3-1/TRBV3-2	TRBJ2-7	ASSHRQGALYEQY
.	TRBV11-2	TRBJ1-3	ASSLIRNTIY
TRBD1	TRBV29-1	TRBJ2-1	SVEAATGGSYNEQF
TRBD2	TRBV2	TRBJ2-1	ASTRTGGASYNEQF
.	TRBV6-5	TRBJ2-6	ASSLLSGANVLT
.	TRBV11-2	TRBJ1-6	ASTLGRLAAYSPLH
TRBD1	TRBV30	TRBJ1-1	AWNRQGVTEAF
.	TRBV3-1/TRBV3-2	TRBJ1-1	ASGAGMNTEAF
.	TRBV7-9	TRBJ1-4	ASSPGTNRGGNEKLF
TRBD1	TRBV5-1	TRBJ1-1	ASGRDRGTYTEAF
.	TRBV21-1	TRBJ2-5	ASSPRGLAGPKRTQY
TRBD2	TRBV19	TRBJ2-7	ASRPLAGGLGEQY